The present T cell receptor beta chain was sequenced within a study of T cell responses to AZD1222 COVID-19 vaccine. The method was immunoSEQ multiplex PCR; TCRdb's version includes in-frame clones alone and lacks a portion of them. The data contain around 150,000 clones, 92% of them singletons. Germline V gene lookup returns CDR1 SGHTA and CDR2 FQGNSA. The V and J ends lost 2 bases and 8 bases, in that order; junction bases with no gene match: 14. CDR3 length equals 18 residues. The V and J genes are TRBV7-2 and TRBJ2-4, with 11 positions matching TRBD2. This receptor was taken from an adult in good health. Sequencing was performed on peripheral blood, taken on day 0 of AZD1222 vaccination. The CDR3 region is CASSLQFSSGGLRDIQYF. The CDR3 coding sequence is TGTGCCAGCAGCTTACAGTTCTCTAGCGGGGGGCTAAGGGACATTCAGTACTTC.